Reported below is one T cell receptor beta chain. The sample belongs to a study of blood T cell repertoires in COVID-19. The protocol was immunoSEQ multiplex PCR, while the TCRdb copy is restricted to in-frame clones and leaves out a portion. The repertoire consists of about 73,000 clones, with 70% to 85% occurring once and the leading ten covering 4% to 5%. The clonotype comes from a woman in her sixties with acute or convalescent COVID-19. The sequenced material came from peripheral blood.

The CDR3 loop reads CASKEDSGANVLTF. The CDR3, as DNA: TGTGCCAGCAAGGAGGACTCTGGGGCCAACGTCCTGACTTTC. The chain is built from TRBV6-5 and TRBJ2-6, with D possibly matching TRBD2 (5 bases). CDR1 is MNHEY, CDR2 SVGAGI, per germline. There are 14 residues in the CDR3. V was shortened by 7 bases and J by 0 bases, with 7 bases between the two germline ends.